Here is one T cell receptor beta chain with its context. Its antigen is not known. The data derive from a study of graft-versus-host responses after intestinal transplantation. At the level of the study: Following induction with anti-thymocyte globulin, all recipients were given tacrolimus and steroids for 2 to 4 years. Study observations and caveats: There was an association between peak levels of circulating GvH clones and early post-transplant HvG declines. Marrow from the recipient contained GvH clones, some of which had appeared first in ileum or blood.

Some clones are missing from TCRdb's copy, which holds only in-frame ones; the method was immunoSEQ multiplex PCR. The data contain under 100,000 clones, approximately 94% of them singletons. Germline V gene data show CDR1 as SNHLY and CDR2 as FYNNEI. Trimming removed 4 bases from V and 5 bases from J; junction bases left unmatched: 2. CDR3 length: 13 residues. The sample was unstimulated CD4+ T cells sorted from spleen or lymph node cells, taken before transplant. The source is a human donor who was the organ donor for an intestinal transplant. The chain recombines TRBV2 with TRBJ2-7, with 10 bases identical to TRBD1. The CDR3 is CASSGTGGNEQYF. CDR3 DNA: TGTGCCAGCAGTGGGACAGGGGGAAACGAGCAGTACTTC.